This T cell receptor (beta chain) was documented in a study of shared clonotypes between healthy human individuals (TCRdb year 2020). Describing the broader study: The cohort comprised two women and a few men aged 18 to 49 years. Per donor, three plates each were used for CD4 naive and CD4 memory, two for CD8 naive, and one for CD8 memory. Between about 0.9 and 8.9 billion PBMCs per donor were obtained by leukapheresis. Libraries were prepared and TCR repertoires were sequenced by different laboratories using diverse techniques, in order to increase sequencing depth and limit assay-specific biases. The study deeply sequenced blood TCR repertoires of about 5 healthy adults to estimate repertoire size and the extent of clonotype sharing between individuals.

Beyond this particular receptor, the publication reports: Across a handful of donors, 5% to 6% of naive CD4, 3% to 3.5% of naive CD8, around 2.1% of memory CD4, and under 0.45% of memory CD8 clonotypes were shared. Only blood was sampled, and tissue TCR repertoires likely differ from those in blood. Even with the large sequencing depth, rarefaction of the sorted-subset datasets indicated that sequencing was incomplete. Because the study included a small number of donors, the genetic and exposure-history diversity represented was limited. Compared with non-shared clonotypes, clonotypes shared by all four sorted-subset donors had higher generation probabilities. Naive subsets generally had larger estimated clonotype richness than memory subsets. Pairwise subsampling led to the expectation that sequencing depth would affect the degree of clonotype sharing among donors.

Using the deep immunoSEQ assay, TCR CDR3 regions were amplified from genomic DNA by multiplex PCR. For each cell subset, the extracted genomic DNA was distributed evenly across all wells of several immunoSEQ 96-well plates, and each plate served as one replicate. Each replicate PCR for sorted subsets received around 200 ng genomic DNA, equal to about 30,000 T cell genomes. Purified libraries were quantified with a Qubit 3.0 fluorometer, sized on a Bioanalyzer 2100, and re-quantified with the KAPA Library Quantification kit. Every immunoSEQ 96-well plate was sequenced on a dedicated single-read 150-cycle Illumina NextSeq 550 flow cell. Per the source publication's procedure: The immunoSEQ output contained only junctional sequences without quality scores, so filtering could not match that applied to full-length reads. To assign V/J genes and CDR3, sequences were annotated against IMGT germline references using PyIR, a Python wrapper for IgBLAST v1.9. Reads were filtered out if the reads had weak V/J assignments (E-value above 1e-6), no CDR3, stop codons, out-of-frame junctions, or ambiguous translated residues. V3J clonotypes were defined by identical inferred V gene, J gene, and CDR3 amino acid sequence. Percentage overlap between repertoires was computed as shared unique clonotypes divided by the size of the smaller repertoire. Repertoire richness was assessed with RTK rarefaction, the Chao1 estimator, and Recon v2.1 estimates of unobserved clonotypes. Generation probabilities were computed with OLGA for all TCRbeta clonotypes obtained by the gDNA method from several donors. TCRdb mirrors the immuneACCESS table, restricted to in-frame sequences. Some clones are absent from its copies; in checked studies, under half trace to an unresolved V gene, and the reason for the others is unknown. Clonal size and the V and J genes are those of that table, whereas D and trimming came from the DNA. The sample table lists about 590,000 clones, around 95% of them with a count of one. The ten largest clones represent 0.09% to 0.13% of the sample.

V is shortened by 4 bases, J by 6 bases, and the region joining them spans 10 bases. The cysteine opens and the phenylalanine closes a CDR3 of 12 amino acids. The CDR3 DNA has 36 bases and is translated from base 1. CDR1 and CDR2 (MNHEY, SVGAGI) derive from the germline V gene. CD8 naive samples were obtained by positive selection for CCR7 among CD45RO-negative cells, yielding a CD45RA+CCR7+ population from which TemRA cells were excluded. The donors were healthy, HIV-negative adults who had no recently reported acute infections or vaccinations. Only Caucasian adults living in Nashville, Tennessee, USA were represented among the donors. Blood was obtained by leukapheresis, after which PBMCs were separated by Ficoll-Histopaque density gradient centrifugation and cryopreserved in liquid nitrogen vapor phase. Analytical flow cytometry was used to check the purity and quantity of each magnetically sorted T cell population. Each sorted fraction had its genomic DNA isolated and then quantified by UV absorbance on a Nanodrop 2000c.

This clone was seen only once. Its antigen is unknown. No base quality values were provided; no much bigger clone lies one nucleotide off. The sequenced material came from naive CD8+ T cells sorted from blood. The sample's cell subset or site label, decoded: CD45RA+CCR7+. The chain uses TRBV6-5 and TRBJ2-7, with the D gene call left open. The source of this sequence is a woman younger than 45 in good health. For the CDR3, the sequence is CASSSGPVEQYF. The nucleotide sequence reads as follows: TGTGCCAGCAGTTCCGGACCGGTCGAGCAGTACTTC.